A single sample gave rise to the 9 T cell receptor beta chains below, sequenced in a study of CD8 T cells in Susac syndrome. RNA was extracted with the RNeasy kit, and a quantity of about 0.5 to 1 ug was reverse transcribed using random hexamers. TCRdb fed the immunoSEQ multiplex PCR reads into MiXCR, producing one record per CDR3 protein. This sample has roughly 120,000 distinct CDR3 sequences, with roughly 94% found just once. Sequencing was done on a sample of CD4+ T cells from PBMCs. The receptors derive from a human donor with multiple sclerosis.

The rearrangement uses TRBV6-5 and TRBJ2-1, with D possibly being TRBD2 (7 bases). V gave up 0 bases and J gave up 3 bases, with 18 bases separating them. The V gene's germline CDR1 is MNHEY and CDR2 SVGAGI. The CDR3 is made up of 18 amino acids. CDR3 protein: CASSYSSGGLPLYNEQFF. CDR3 in DNA: TGTGCCAGCAGTTACTCTTCGGGGGGCCTTCCCCTCTACAATGAGCAGTTCTTC.

The V gene is TRBV20-1, the J gene TRBJ2-5; 11 bases are shared with TRBD2. The V and J ends lost 6 bases and 4 bases, in that order; junction bases with no gene match: 7. This CDR3 comprises 14 residues. The germline V gene encodes CDR1 DFQATT and CDR2 SNEGSKA (reference sequence). CDR3 residues: CSAAPTSGRETQYF. DNA for the CDR3: TGCAGTGCGGCACCAACTAGCGGGAGAGAGACCCAGTACTTC.

The V gene is TRBV4-3, the J gene TRBJ1-1, with 9 bases lining up with TRBD1. This CDR3 region has 17 residues. Germline assignment: CDR1 LGHNA and CDR2 YSLEER. Unmatched junction bases numbered 16, after V lost 1 base and J lost 10 bases. Written as DNA, the CDR3 is TGCGCCAGCAGCCAAGTCCTCTCTATAAGTGTGGACAGGGGAGCTTTCTTT. Translated: CASSQVLSISVDRGAFF.

The chain recombines TRBV27 with TRBJ2-5; the D is unclear. Trimming removed 6 bases at V and 4 bases at J, with 12 bases between. This CDR3 region has 13 residues. Germline V gene lookup returns CDR1 MNHEY and CDR2 SMNVEV (reference sequence). CDR3 amino acids: CASSPFRSETQYF. In nucleotides, the CDR3 is TGTGCCAGCAGCCCTTTTCGATCAGAGACCCAGTACTTC.

J is TRBJ1-4 and V is TRBV29-1; D possibly corresponds to TRBD1 (5 bases). Germline CDR1 SQVTM, CDR2 ANQGSEA. The CDR3 sequence is 13 residues long. Trimming removed 7 bases at V and 3 bases at J, with 12 bases between. CDR3 nucleotide sequence: TGCAGCGGAGGGTCGGGGGCTAATGAAAAACTGTTTTTT. Encoded protein: CSGGSGANEKLFF.

The chain combines TRBV20-1 with TRBJ2-3; TRBD2 matches at 8 bases. The CDR3 consists of 17 residues. V lost 1 base and J lost 4; bases outside the gene matches: 13. From germline, CDR1 is DFQATT and CDR2 SNEGSKA (reference sequence). The CDR3 reads CSARVTIPGTSADTQYF. The CDR3 DNA is TGCAGTGCTAGAGTTACAATTCCCGGGACTAGTGCAGATACGCAGTATTTT.

The chain couples TRBV12-3 or TRBV12-4 to TRBJ1-1; the D is unclear. V was trimmed by 6 bases and J by 5 bases, leaving 4 bases between them. The CDR3 is 10 residues long. The CDR3 loop reads CASRGTEAFF. DNA of the CDR3: TGTGCCAGCAGGGGGACTGAAGCTTTCTTT.

The chain's CDR3 is CSVDLQGGYTF. The DNA for the CDR3 is TGCAGCGTGGACCTTCAGGGGGGCTACACCTTC. The chain is built from TRBV29-1 and TRBJ1-2; TRBD1 is a possible D gene (6 bases). CDR1 and CDR2 (germline): SQVTM, ANQGSEA. Trimming pared 6 bases from V and 8 bases from J, leaving 13 bases between. This CDR3 region has 11 residues.

The chain employs TRBV5-1 and TRBJ2-3; 13 nucleotides match TRBD2. J was trimmed by 14 bases and V by 4 bases; bases with no gene match: 10. This CDR3 has 14 amino acids. Germline values: CDR1 SGHRS, CDR2 YFSETQ. The DNA of the CDR3 is TGCGCCAGCAGCCCAGGACTAGCGGGGGAAGGTCCGTATTTT. Amino acids: CASSPGLAGEGPYF.